Listed below are T cell receptor delta chains from one sample, sequenced in a study of gamma-delta T cells after stem cell transplantation. TCRdb re-called the RT-PCR reads using CATT. The sample includes roughly 750 delta-chain clones, 18% of them seen just once. Sequencing was performed on gamma-delta T cells. The receptor source for this set is a human donor. It is not recorded whose cells these are; they may come from a transplant donor. Both conserved end residues are part of each CDR3. D genes are given only for firm matches. Rows give clone size only sometimes, using once, few, many, or a class for an expanded clone.

CDR3nt	CDR3aa	v_gene	j_gene	d_gene	abundance
TGTGCCTGTGACACGGTGGGAACTGGGGGATACACTCACTCAGAGTACACCGATAAACTCATCTTT	CACDTVGTGGYTHSEYTDKLIF	TRDV2	TRDJ1	TRDD3	medium-sized
TGTGCCTGTGACACCGTTGAGTCCAACCGGCGTACTGGGGGACTCACCGATAAACTCATCTTT	CACDTVESNRRTGGLTDKLIF	TRDV2	TRDJ1	TRDD3	hyperexpanded
TGTGCTCTTGGGGAACTTCTGGGGGAAATATGGGACCCGTACACCGATAAACTCATCTTT	CALGELLGEIWDPYTDKLIF	TRDV1	TRDJ1	TRDD3	-
TGTGCCTGTGACACCGTGGGGATAACAACCAGGGGCACCGATAAACTCATCTTT	CACDTVGITTRGTDKLIF	TRDV2	TRDJ1	TRDD3	-
TGTGCCTGTGACGCTTTGGGGGATACCGGTAAACTCATCTTT	CACDALGDTGKLIF	TRDV2	TRDJ1	TRDD3	-
TGTGCCTGTGATCTACTGGGGGATACGGGGTCCTGGGACACCCGTCAGATGTTTTTC	CACDLLGDTGSWDTRQMFF	TRDV2	TRDJ3	TRDD3	few
TGTGCTCTTGGGGCTCCTCCTATGTGGGGGATACGACACTTTTTGTACACCGATAAACTCATCTTT	CALGAPPMWGIRHFLYTDKLIF	TRDV1	TRDJ1	TRDD3	large
TGTGCCTGTGACACCGTCGAGCTGGGGGATACCGATTATGCATCCGGACCCCTGATCTTT	CACDTVELGDTDYASGPLIF	TRDV2	TRDJ4	TRDD3	large
TGTGCCTGTGACACCGTCTTGAACACCGATAAACTCACCTTT	CACDTVLNTDKLTF	TRDV2	TRDJ1	-	few
TGTGCCTGTGACACCGTTAAATTCGGGGATAATCAGGGGAGCGATAAACTCATCTTT	CACDTVKFGDNQGSDKLIF	TRDV2	TRDJ1	TRDD3	few
TGTGCCTGTGACCCACTCCGGACTACGACTGGGGCCCCGGAGACCGATAAACTCATCTTT	CACDPLRTTTGAPETDKLIF	TRDV2	TRDJ1	TRDD3	few
TGTGCCTGTGACACCCTGGGGACGTGGAGCGATAAACTCATCTTT	CACDTLGTWSDKLIF	TRDV2	TRDJ1	-	large
TGTGCCTGTGACACCCTGGGGGATAGGACCGATAAACTCATCTTT	CACDTLGDRTDKLIF	TRDV2	TRDJ1	TRDD3	large
TGTGCCTGTTTCCGACTGGGGGATACAAGCGATAAACTCATCTTT	CACFRLGDTSDKLIF	TRDV2	TRDJ1	TRDD3	-
TGTGCCTGTGACACTTTGGGGGATAATAACACCGATAAACTCATCTTT	CACDTLGDNNTDKLIF	TRDV2	TRDJ1	TRDD3	-
TGTGCTCTTGGGCCCCGCTACTACTGGGGACTCACTACCAGCTATCCATTTCTTTCTTACACCGATAAACTCATCTTT	CALGPRYYWGLTTSYPFLSYTDKLIF	TRDV1	TRDJ1	TRDD3	few
TGTGCCTGTGACACCGCTGAAGTACTGGGGGCTCACCGAGGGGCGTATAAACTCATCTTT	CACDTAEVLGAHRGAYKLIF	TRDV2	TRDJ1	TRDD3	-
TGTGCCTGTGACACCGTGACCCGGCAGGGTACCGATAAACTCATCTTT	CACDTVTRQGTDKLIF	TRDV2	TRDJ1	-	large
TGTGCTCTTGGGGAAGCCAAGGTTAATTACACCGATAAACTCATCTTT	CALGEAKVNYTDKLIF	TRDV1	TRDJ1	-	few
TGTGCTCTTGGGACTTGTTTTTCTGTTCCTTACTGGCTCTATAAACTCATCTTT	CALGTCFSVPYWLYKLIF	TRDV1	TRDJ1	-	-
TGTGCCTGTGCTGGATTGGGGGATATGGGGTACACCGATAAACTCATCTTT	CACAGLGDMGYTDKLIF	TRDV2	TRDJ1	TRDD3	-
TGTGCCTGTGACACCGTACTGGGGGATACGCAAAAGGTGACGTACACCGATAAACTCATCTTT	CACDTVLGDTQKVTYTDKLIF	TRDV2	TRDJ1	TRDD3	few
TGTGCCTGTGACACCCTTACTGGGGGGGACACCGATAAACTCATCTTT	CACDTLTGGDTDKLIF	TRDV2	TRDJ1	TRDD3	-
TGTGCCTGTGACACCCCCGTACCGGGGGGGGAAAGCTCCTGGGGCACCCGACAGATGTTTTTC	CACDTPVPGGESSWGTRQMFF	TRDV2	TRDJ3	-	few
TGCGCCTGTGACCGGATGGGGGATACCGTCTACAGCTCCTGGGACACCCGACAGATGTTTTTC	CACDRMGDTVYSSWDTRQMFF	TRDV2	TRDJ3	TRDD3	-
TGTGCCTGTGACGGACTACTGGGGGATACCACAGCGAACACCGATAAACTCATCTTT	CACDGLLGDTTANTDKLIF	TRDV2	TRDJ1	TRDD3	few
TGTGCCTGTGGCATACTAACCGTCGACGGGGATACCACCGATAAACTCATCTTT	CACGILTVDGDTTDKLIF	TRDV2	TRDJ1	TRDD3	-